The next 9 T cell receptor beta chains were all read from a single sample in a study of cytomegalovirus exposure and HLA in healthy donors. Primers: 60 Vbeta forward and 13 Jbeta reverse. Sequencing used immunoSEQ multiplex PCR; TCRdb keeps in-frame clones, though not all of them. The sample holds 120,000 to 150,000 clones, around 86% seen once. The specimen was PBMCs. The source is a woman aged 25 to 45 in good health and CMV-seronegative.

Worth noting for this clone: One end of the junction does not line up with germline, which may come from a read error. The chain joins TRBV5-4 to TRBJ1-1, with D tentatively TRBD1 (5 bases). CDR3 size: 14 residues. Germline V gene lookup returns CDR1 SGHNT and CDR2 YYREEE (reference sequence). CDR3 DNA: TGTGCCAGCATCTTGGGAAGGGGTGGTCCTGAAGCTTTCTTT. This encodes CASILGRGGPEAFF.

The rearrangement joins TRBV10-3 to TRBJ1-2; 7 bases are a match to TRBD1. Germline V gene data show CDR1 as ENHRY and CDR2 as SYGVKD. The CDR3 has 14 amino acids. Trimming removed 6 bases from V and 4 bases from J; junction bases left unmatched: 8. The CDR3 nucleotides read TGTGCCATCAGGTCTACAGGGGAGGCCTATGGCTACACCTTC. It yields the protein CAIRSTGEAYGYTF.

The chain is built from TRBV7-9 and TRBJ2-3, with 12 positions matching TRBD2. Germline V gives CDR1 SEHNR, CDR2 FQNEAQ (reference sequence). Unmatched junction bases numbered 4, after V lost 4 bases and J lost 2 bases. The CDR3 consists of 16 residues. The CDR3 coding sequence is TGTGCCAGCAGCTCTGGACTAGCGGGAACCACAGATACGCAGTATTTT. Translation: CASSSGLAGTTDTQYF.

The chain uses TRBV27 and TRBJ2-4; 10 positions match TRBD1. CDR1 MNHEY and CDR2 SMNVEV come from the germline V gene (reference sequence). Germline trimming cut 0 bases from V and 6 bases from J; bases unmatched to any gene: 26. The CDR3 runs to 23 residues. The CDR3 loop reads CASSLSRLPGTGVAQGTLNIQYF. In DNA form, the CDR3 reads TGTGCCAGCAGTTTATCGCGACTACCAGGGACAGGGGTAGCCCAAGGGACATTAAACATTCAGTACTTC.

The gene calls are TRBV25-1 and TRBJ2-3; TRBD1 matches 8 bases. The V gene end was trimmed by 2 bases and the J gene end by 1 base; junction bases not matched to a gene: 2. Germline V gene lookup returns CDR1 MGHDK and CDR2 SYGVNS. The CDR3 is 15 amino acids. The CDR3 here is CASSEGGQGTDTQYF. CDR3 in DNA: TGTGCCAGCAGTGAAGGGGGACAGGGCACAGATACGCAGTATTTT. The variable domain in full, with the rest retrieved from reference TRBV25-1 and TRBJ2-3, is EADIYQTPRYLVIGTGKKITLECSQTMGHDKMYWYQQDPGMELHLIHYSYGVNSTEKGDLSSESTVSRIRTEHFPLTLESARPSHTSQYLCASSEGGQGTDTQYFGPGTRLTVL.

With regard to this clone: A read error may account for a junction end that differs from germline. V and J are TRBV9 and TRBJ2-2; D remains unclear. From germline, CDR1 is SGDLS and CDR2 YYNGEE. The CDR3 length is 15 residues. CDR3 nucleotide sequence: TGTGCCAGCAGCCGTCTCGCGAGTAACAGCGGGGAGCTGTTTTTT. It is translated as CASSRLASNSGELFF.

This clone was counted a few times. The V and J genes are TRBV9 and TRBJ2-6, with D possibly being TRBD1 (6 bases). Trimming pared 0 bases from V and 2 bases from J, leaving 12 bases between. The CDR3 totals 17 residues. Germline V gene data show CDR1 as SGDLS and CDR2 as YYNGEE. The CDR3 region is CASSVVGGWAGANVLTF. The CDR3 DNA reads as TGTGCCAGCAGCGTAGTTGGGGGCTGGGCTGGGGCCAACGTCCTGACTTTC.

This rearrangement joins TRBV7-2 to TRBJ2-7; 10 nucleotides align to TRBD2. Germline-derived CDR1 and CDR2 are SGHTA and FQGNSA. The V gene end was trimmed by 4 bases and the J gene end by 3 bases; junction bases not matched to a gene: 9. There are 16 residues in the CDR3. CDR3 sequence reads: CASSSPLAGGYYEQYF. CDR3 sequence (DNA): TGTGCCAGCAGCTCGCCCTTAGCGGGAGGTTACTACGAGCAGTACTTC.

V and J are TRBV7-6 and TRBJ1-3; a weak D match, TRBD1 (6 bases). The CDR3 sequence is 15 residues long. V lost 0 bases and J lost 2, with 8 bases in between. Germline V gives CDR1 SGHVS, CDR2 FNYEAQ. For the CDR3, the DNA is TGTGCCAGCAGCTTAGCTGAGGGGGCTGGAAACACCATATATTTT. Translated, it gives CASSLAEGAGNTIYF. Full variable domain (outside the CDR3, taken from reference TRBV7-6 and TRBJ1-3): GAGVSQSPRYKVTKRGQDVALRCDPISGHVSLYWYRQALGQGPEFLTYFNYEAQQDKSGLPNDRFSAERPEGSISTLTIQRTEQRDSAMYRCASSLAEGAGNTIYFGEGSWLTVV.